The 7 T cell receptor beta chains presented below share a single source sample, sequenced in a study of control samples from healthy donors and cancer patients. The repertoire was sequenced with immunoSEQ multiplex PCR; TCRdb's copy has only in-frame clones and lacks some. The data contain around 94,000 clones, roughly nine tenths of them seen just once; the ten biggest clones take up roughly 1.3%. The sample taken for sequencing was blood. The receptors originated from a woman aged 45 to 65 in good health.

J is TRBJ1-6 and V is TRBV4-3, with no clear D. The V end lost 3 bases, the J end lost 10 bases, and 7 bases lay between the germline ends. The germline V gene encodes CDR1 LGHNA and CDR2 YSLEER. The CDR3 spans 12 residues. The CDR3 sequence is CASSHRNSPLHF. CDR3 in DNA: TGCGCCAGCAGCCACAGAAACTCACCCCTCCACTTT.

The J gene is TRBJ1-5, the V gene TRBV5-8; 7 bases align to TRBD1. The CDR3 covers 16 residues. V dropped 4 bases and J dropped 0; count of bases not matched to a gene: 7. Per germline, CDR1 SGHTS and CDR2 YDEGEE. The CDR3 sequence: CASSENRGLSNQPQHF. The CDR3 bases are TGTGCCAGCAGCGAAAACAGGGGTCTTAGCAATCAGCCCCAGCATTTT.

This sequence joins TRBV28 and TRBJ2-5, with 7 bases lining up with TRBD1. This CDR3 has 17 amino acids. V lost 7 bases and J lost 4; bases outside the gene matches: 18. Germline CDR1 reads MDHEN; CDR2 reads SYDVKM. CDR3 sequence reads: CASTGFGTADLRETQYF. In nucleotides, the CDR3 is TGTGCCAGCACGGGCTTCGGGACAGCCGACCTGAGAGAGACCCAGTACTTC.

The genes are TRBV7-8 and TRBJ1-2, with D possibly matching TRBD1 (6 bases). Germline V gene data show CDR1 as SGHVS and CDR2 as FQNEAQ. V was shortened by 5 bases and J by 4 bases, with 11 bases between the two germline ends. The CDR3 has 13 residues. The CDR3 region is CASSQDSRYGYTF. The CDR3 nucleotides read TGTGCCAGCAGCCAGGACAGTCGCTATGGCTACACCTTC.

The chain combines TRBV18 with TRBJ2-3; no firm D call. The CDR3 consists of 17 residues. CDR1 KGHSH and CDR2 LQKENI come from the germline V gene. Trimming took off 0 bases at V and 1 base at J, with 14 bases between the two ends. The chain's CDR3 is CASSPPTGDPRTDTQYF. CDR3 DNA sequence: TGTGCCAGCTCACCACCTACTGGGGATCCCCGCACAGATACGCAGTATTTT.

The V call is TRBV7-2, the J call TRBJ2-7; 10 nucleotides line up with TRBD2. The germline V gene has CDR1 SGHTA and CDR2 FQGNSA. With 5 bases clipped from V and 3 bases from J, the junction kept 7 bases outside the gene matches. The CDR3 has 15 residues. The CDR3 loop is CASSLGLAASYEQYF. CDR3 nucleotide sequence: TGTGCCAGCAGCCTTGGACTAGCGGCAAGCTACGAGCAGTACTTC.

This clone was seen once. The J gene is TRBJ2-1, the V gene TRBV7-3; D is unclear. The CDR3 loop spans 13 amino acids. The germline V and J ends were trimmed by 5 bases and 5 bases, with 10 bases remaining between them. Germline CDR1 reads SGHTA; CDR2 reads FQGTGA. CDR3 DNA: TGTGCCAGCAGCCTCGGGCATAACAATGAGCAGTTCTTC. Translating it yields CASSLGHNNEQFF. Drawing the rest from reference TRBV7-3 and TRBJ2-1, the complete variable domain is GAGVSQTPSNKVTEKGKYVELRCDPISGHTALYWYRQSLGQGPEFLIYFQGTGAADDSGLPNDRFFAVRPEGSVSTLKIQRTERGDSAVYLCASSLGHNNEQFFGPGTRLTVL.